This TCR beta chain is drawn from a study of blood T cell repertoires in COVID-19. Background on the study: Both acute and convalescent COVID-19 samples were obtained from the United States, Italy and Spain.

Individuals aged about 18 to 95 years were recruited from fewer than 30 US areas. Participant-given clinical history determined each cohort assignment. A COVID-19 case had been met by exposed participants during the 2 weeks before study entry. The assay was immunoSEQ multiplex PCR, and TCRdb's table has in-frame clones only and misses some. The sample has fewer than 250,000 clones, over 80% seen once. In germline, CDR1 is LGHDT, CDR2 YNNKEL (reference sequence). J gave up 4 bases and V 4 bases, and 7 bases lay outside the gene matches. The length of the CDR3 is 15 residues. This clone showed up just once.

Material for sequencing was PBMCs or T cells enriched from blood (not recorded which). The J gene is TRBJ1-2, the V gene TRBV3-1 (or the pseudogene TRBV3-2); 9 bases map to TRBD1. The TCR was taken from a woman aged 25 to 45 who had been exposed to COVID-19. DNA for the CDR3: TGTGCCAGCAGCCCCCCTACAGGGGGCCCCTATGGCTACACCTTC. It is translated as CASSPPTGGPYGYTF.